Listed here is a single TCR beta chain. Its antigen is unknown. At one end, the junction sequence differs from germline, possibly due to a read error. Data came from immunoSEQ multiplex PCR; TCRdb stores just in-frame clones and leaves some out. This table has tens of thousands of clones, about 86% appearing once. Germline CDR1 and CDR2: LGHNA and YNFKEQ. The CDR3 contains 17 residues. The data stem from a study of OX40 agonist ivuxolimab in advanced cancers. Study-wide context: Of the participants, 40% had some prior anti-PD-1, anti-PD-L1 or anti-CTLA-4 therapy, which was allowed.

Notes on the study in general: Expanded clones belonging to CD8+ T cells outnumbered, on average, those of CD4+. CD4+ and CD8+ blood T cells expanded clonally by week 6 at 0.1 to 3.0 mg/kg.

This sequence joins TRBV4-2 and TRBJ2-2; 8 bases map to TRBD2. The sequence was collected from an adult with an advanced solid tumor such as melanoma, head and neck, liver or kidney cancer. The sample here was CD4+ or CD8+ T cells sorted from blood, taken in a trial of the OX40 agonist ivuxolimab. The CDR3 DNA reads TGTGCCAGCAGTCAAGTTAGCGCGGGGGGGAACACCGGGGAGCTGTTTTTT. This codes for CASSQVSAGGNTGELFF.